This TCR beta chain was sequenced during a study of blood T cell repertoires in COVID-19. Authors' methods: Reference gene primer amplification gave nucleated cell count estimates. Assay used: immunoSEQ multiplex PCR; TCRdb lists only in-frame clones, some missing. That table gives V, J and clone size, and the DNA gave D and trimming. The sample holds a few hundred thousand clones, approximately 91% seen once. The CDR3 covers 18 residues. Trimming cost V 4 bases and J 2 bases; bases outside gene matches: 16. The germline V gene has CDR1 SNHLY and CDR2 FYNNEI. Participants came from about 23 US areas, aged about 18 to 95 years. All exposed participants met a person with COVID-19 within 2 weeks before entering the study.

Sequenced material: PBMCs or T cells enriched from blood (not recorded which). The chain joins TRBV2 to TRBJ2-7; 8 bases agree with TRBD1. The sequence came from a woman aged 40-49 years who had been exposed to COVID-19. The CDR3 DNA is TGTGCCAGCAGTGTCGGGACAGGCCTGTGGAGGGAGGCCTACGAGCAGTACTTC. Its translation is CASSVGTGLWREAYEQYF.